The 20 T cell receptor beta chains in this list originate from one sample, sequenced in a study of blood T cell repertoires in COVID-19. This table comes from immunoSEQ multiplex PCR, and its TCRdb copy is limited to in-frame clones, with some not included. This sample carries around 220,000 clones, roughly 80% of them seen once, and the ten largest clones take around 5.4%. The material sequenced was peripheral blood. These receptors were collected from a human donor in a cohort sampled during active COVID-19.

The genes are TRBV19 and TRBJ2-1, with 7 bases aligning to TRBD1. Germline CDR1 is LNHDA and CDR2 is SQIVND (reference sequence). This CDR3 region has 16 residues. V gave up 4 bases and J gave up 0 bases; unmatched junction bases: 6. The CDR3, as DNA: TGTGCCAGTAGTAACCAACAGGGGAGCTCCTACAATGAGCAGTTCTTC. This encodes CASSNQQGSSYNEQFF.

The chain has TRBV6-2 or TRBV6-3 and TRBJ1-5; TRBD1 might be the D (6 bases). This CDR3 is 17 amino acids long. Trimming pared 2 bases from V and 0 bases from J, leaving 14 bases between. Looked up from germline, CDR1 is MNHEY and CDR2 is SVGEGT. CDR3 DNA sequence: TGTGCCAGCAGTTACAGTACAGGGATGTATAGCAATCAGCCCCAGCATTTT. It specifies CASSYSTGMYSNQPQHF.

CDR3 nucleotides: TGCGCCAGCAGCCTGAGCTCCTACGAGCAGTACTTC. It codes for CASSLSSYEQYF. The V gene is TRBV5-1, the J gene TRBJ2-7, with unresolved D. CDR3 length: 12 amino acids. V lost 4 bases to trimming and J lost 0 bases, with 5 bases between them. Germline CDR1 reads SGHRS; CDR2 reads YFSETQ.

The genes are TRBV18 and TRBJ2-7; D uncertain. The CDR3 spans 15 residues. Trimming took 2 bases from V and 2 from J, leaving 13 bases between them. CDR1 and CDR2 from the germline V gene are KGHSH and LQKENI. The CDR3 here is CASSPDQQSPYEQYF. CDR3 nucleotide sequence: TGTGCCAGCTCACCAGATCAACAGAGCCCCTACGAGCAGTACTTC.

This clone was observed a few times. V and J are TRBV30 and TRBJ2-2, with 7 nucleotides matching TRBD2. Germline-derived CDR1 and CDR2 are GTSNPN and SVGIG (reference sequence). There are 15 residues in the CDR3. V lost 6 bases and J lost 3; bases outside the gene matches: 10. CDR3 DNA: TGTGCCTGCCATTTAAGGGACTACTACACCGGGGAGCTGTTTTTT. Translated: CACHLRDYYTGELFF. Supplemented by reference TRBV30 and TRBJ2-2, the full variable domain reads SQTIHQWPATLVQPVGSPLSLECTVEGTSNPNLYWYRQAAGRGLQLLFYSVGIGQISSEVPQNLSASRPQDRQFILSSKKLLLSDSGFYLCACHLRDYYTGELFFGEGSRLTVL.

This clone was counted a single time. The chain is built from TRBV9 and TRBJ1-2; TRBD1 agrees at 9 bases. This CDR3 has 15 residues. CDR1 SGDLS and CDR2 YYNGEE come from the germline V gene. The V gene end was trimmed by 2 bases and the J gene end by 2 bases; junction bases not matched to a gene: 4. The CDR3 sequence is CASSVAGQGNYGYTF. CDR3 nucleotides: TGTGCCAGCAGCGTTGCGGGACAGGGAAACTATGGCTACACCTTC.

The rearrangement joins TRBV6-5 to TRBJ2-7; TRBD2 agrees at 7 bases. Trimming removed 6 bases from V and 4 bases from J; junction bases left unmatched: 3. This CDR3 region has 12 residues. Germline assignment: CDR1 MNHEY and CDR2 SVGAGI. The CDR3 protein is CASSSSGYEQYF. The CDR3 nucleotides are TGTGCCAGCAGCTCTAGCGGTTACGAGCAGTACTTC.

This clone was found a few times. This chain joins TRBV5-6 and TRBJ1-5; D remains ambiguous. The CDR3 contains 14 residues. The germline V gene has CDR1 SGHDT and CDR2 YYEEEE. V lost 1 base, J lost 3 bases, and 8 bases lay in between. The CDR3 sequence is CASSLSQYNQPQHF. The CDR3 DNA follows: TGTGCCAGCAGCTTGTCACAGTACAATCAGCCCCAGCATTTT.

V usage is TRBV6-2 or TRBV6-3 and J usage is TRBJ2-7; maybe TRBD1 (6 bases). The germline V and J ends were trimmed by 4 bases and 0 bases, with 16 bases remaining between them. In germline, CDR1 is MNHEY, CDR2 SVGEGT. The CDR3 is made up of 16 amino acids. The CDR3 bases are TGTGCCAGCAGTTTCTCGGACAGCCAGAGCTCCTACGAGCAGTACTTC. Encoded protein: CASSFSDSQSSYEQYF.

The chain is built from TRBV28 and TRBJ1-5; tentatively, D is TRBD1 (5 bases). Germline CDR1 and CDR2: MDHEN and SYDVKM. Trimming cost V 4 bases and J 4 bases, with 11 bases left between them. The CDR3 extends over 14 amino acids. CDR3 nucleotide sequence: TGTGCCAGCAGTTCTCCAGGGAAAAATCAGCCCCAGCATTTT. As protein: CASSSPGKNQPQHF.

The chain uses TRBV5-1 and TRBJ1-1; a weak D match, TRBD1 (6 bases). The CDR3 loop spans 13 amino acids. Germline V gene sequence: CDR1 SGHRS, CDR2 YFSETQ. Trimming removed 1 base from V and 3 bases from J, with 7 bases in between. The DNA for the CDR3 is TGCGCCAGCAGCTTGAACAGGGACACTGAAGCTTTCTTT. Translating it yields CASSLNRDTEAFF.

The V call is TRBV29-1, the J call TRBJ1-1; D uncertain. Germline V gives CDR1 SQVTM, CDR2 ANQGSEA. The V end was cut by 4 bases, the J end by 4 bases, with 10 bases between. The CDR3 sequence is 12 residues long. CDR3: CSVGEARTEAFF. CDR3 DNA: TGCAGCGTTGGGGAGGCGCGCACTGAAGCTTTCTTT.

This chain links TRBV28 with TRBJ1-1; D not resolved. V lost 5 bases and J lost 3, with 13 bases in between. The CDR3 is made up of 14 amino acids. CDR1 is MDHEN, CDR2 SYDVKM, per germline. The CDR3 here is CASSLTQEHTEAFF. The DNA for the CDR3 is TGTGCCAGCAGTCTCACGCAGGAACACACTGAAGCTTTCTTT.

The V and J genes are TRBV6-2 or TRBV6-3 and TRBJ1-1; 8 nucleotides align to TRBD1. The germline CDR1 and CDR2 sequences are MNHEY and SVGEGT. V was pared by 3 bases and J by 4 bases, with 1 base of the junction left unmatched. The CDR3 runs 13 residues. CDR3 amino acids: CASSYTGGTEAFF. The CDR3 bases are TGTGCCAGCAGTTATACAGGGGGCACTGAAGCTTTCTTT.

This clone was seen a single time. The chain employs TRBV11-2 and TRBJ2-5; TRBD2 might be the D (6 bases). Germline values: CDR1 SGHAT, CDR2 FQNNGV. Trimming removed 5 bases from V and 0 bases from J, with 16 bases in between. The CDR3 has 16 amino acids. The CDR3 DNA reads as TGTGCCAGCAGCCGGTGGAGGGGAAGGGACCAAGAGACCCAGTACTTC. Translated: CASSRWRGRDQETQYF. Full variable domain (outside the CDR3, taken from reference TRBV11-2 and TRBJ2-5): EAGVAQSPRYKIIEKRQSVAFWCNPISGHATLYWYQQILGQGPKLLIQFQNNGVVDDSQLPKDRFSAERLKGVDSTLKIQPAKLEDSAVYLCASSRWRGRDQETQYFGPGTRLLVL.

This chain joins TRBV6-6 and TRBJ1-1; 8 bases agree with TRBD1. After removal of 0 bases from V and 2 bases from J, the junction contained 5 bases not matched to a gene. CDR1 MNHNY and CDR2 SVGAGI come from the germline V gene (reference sequence). This CDR3 region has 16 residues. The CDR3 is CASSYSRAGGNTEAFF. CDR3 DNA sequence: TGTGCCAGCAGTTACTCGAGGGCAGGGGGCAACACTGAAGCTTTCTTT.

This clone has just a few counts. The chain couples TRBV7-9 to TRBJ1-1, with TRBD1 matching over 11 bases. CDR1 is SEHNR and CDR2 is FQNEAQ in the germline V gene (reference sequence). V trimming: 3 bases; J trimming: 5 bases; junction bases outside the gene matches: 5. The CDR3 runs 15 residues. CDR3 amino acids: CASSFRTGGATEAFF. The CDR3 region has the DNA TGTGCCAGCAGCTTTAGGACAGGGGGCGCGACTGAAGCTTTCTTT.

The chain links TRBV5-6 to TRBJ2-1; TRBD2 matches 8 bases. V was pared by 1 base and J by 9 bases, with 9 bases of the junction left unmatched. CDR1 is SGHDT, CDR2 YYEEEE, per germline. The length of the CDR3 is 15 residues. CDR3 protein: CASSLPGLVESEQFF. Written as DNA, the CDR3 is TGTGCCAGCAGCTTGCCGGGACTAGTTGAGAGTGAGCAGTTCTTC. Together with reference TRBV5-6 and TRBJ2-1, the CDR3 gives the full variable domain: DAGVTQSPTHLIKTRGQQVTLRCSPKSGHDTVSWYQQALGQGPQFIFQYYEEEERQRGNFPDRFSGHQFPNYSSELNVNALLLGDSALYLCASSLPGLVESEQFFGPGTRLTVL.

The CDR3 region has the DNA TGCGCCAGCACTCTTGAGGCGGGGGCCAACGTCCTGACTTTC. Its translation: CASTLEAGANVLTF. This chain uses TRBV5-1 with TRBJ2-6; D remains unclear. This CDR3 region has 14 residues. Germline loops: CDR1 SGHRS, CDR2 YFSETQ. V dropped 6 bases and J dropped 4 bases, with 11 bases sitting between them.

The genes are TRBV6-6 and TRBJ1-4; D is unresolved. Germline V lookup: CDR1 MNHNY, CDR2 SVGAGI (reference sequence). The CDR3 loop spans 15 amino acids. V was cut by 5 bases and J by 2 bases, with 12 bases left in between. DNA of the CDR3: TGTGCCAGCAGTCGGGAGGGCGGGACTAATGAAAAACTGTTTTTT. Translating gives CASSREGGTNEKLFF.